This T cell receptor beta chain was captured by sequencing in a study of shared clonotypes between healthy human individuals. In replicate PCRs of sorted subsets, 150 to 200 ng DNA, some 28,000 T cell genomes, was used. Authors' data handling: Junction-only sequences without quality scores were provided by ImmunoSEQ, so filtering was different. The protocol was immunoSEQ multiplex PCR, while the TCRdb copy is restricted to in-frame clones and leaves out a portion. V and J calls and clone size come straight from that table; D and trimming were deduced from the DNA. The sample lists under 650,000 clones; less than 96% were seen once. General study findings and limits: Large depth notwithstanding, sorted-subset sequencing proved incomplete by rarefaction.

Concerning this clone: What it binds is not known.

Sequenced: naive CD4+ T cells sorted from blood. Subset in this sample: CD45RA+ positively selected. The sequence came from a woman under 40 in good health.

The CDR3 DNA reads as TGTGCCAGTAGTTTCATGACGGAACCATATGGCTACACCTTC. Translation gives CASSFMTEPYGYTF. V is TRBV19 and J is TRBJ1-2; D is unresolved. Germline V gene sequence: CDR1 LNHDA, CDR2 SQIVND (reference sequence). The length of the CDR3 is 14 residues. Trimming shortened V by 5 bases and J by 5 bases, and 15 bases separated the two germline ends.